The present T cell receptor beta chain was sequenced within a study of OX40 agonist ivuxolimab in advanced cancers. Study details: Ivuxolimab is an agonistic anti-OX40 (CD134) antibody, and patients were treated with it. A diagnosis of hepatocellular carcinoma, melanoma, renal cell or head and neck cancer was present in dose-escalation patients.

The sample holds one count of this clone. Antigen specificity is unknown. Measured with immunoSEQ multiplex PCR; TCRdb has only the in-frame clones, and not every one. This sample has tens of thousands of clones, with around 87% found just once. The germline V gene has CDR1 SGHRS and CDR2 YFSETQ. CDR3 length: 14 residues. The ends were cut back, 1 base at V and 3 bases at J, with 8 bases in the middle. Cycle 7 day 1, cycle 4 day 1, and baseline were the timepoints at which blood was sampled. Study results and caveats: Averaging showed that CD8+ T cells had more expanded clones than CD4+ did.

This receptor was taken from an adult with an advanced solid tumor such as melanoma, head and neck, liver or kidney cancer. Sequenced here: CD4+ or CD8+ T cells sorted from blood, sampled in a trial of the OX40 agonist ivuxolimab. The chain is built from TRBV5-1 and TRBJ1-3, with D perhaps matching TRBD1 (5 bases). The CDR3 coding sequence is TGCGCCAGCAGCTTGACAGGTATTGGAAACACCATATATTTT. Translation gives CASSLTGIGNTIYF.